This paragraph reports one TCR beta chain. The sample is drawn from a study of blood T cell repertoires in COVID-19. The CDR3 covers 15 residues. Per germline, CDR1 SGHTA and CDR2 FQGTGA. Trimming shortened V by 3 bases and J by 6 bases, and 12 bases separated the two germline ends. In the source study's methods: Reference gene primers were amplified, and this amplification served to estimate nucleated cell counts. The assay was immunoSEQ multiplex PCR, and TCRdb's table has in-frame clones only and misses some. Clone size and V and J calls were adopted from that table, with D and trimming inferred from the DNA. The data hold about 240,000 clones, with around nine tenths observed a single time.

The receptor was derived from a woman in her seventies with active or convalescent COVID-19. Sequencing was carried out using peripheral blood. The chain couples TRBV7-3 to TRBJ2-6; D is possibly TRBD1 (6 bases). The CDR3 protein is CASSLAGQPANVLTF. CDR3 coding DNA: TGTGCCAGCAGCTTGGCTGGACAGCCGGCCAACGTCCTGACTTTC.